This paragraph reports one T cell receptor beta chain. The antigen remains undetermined. The germline V gene has CDR1 ENHRY and CDR2 SYGVKD. This CDR3 has 14 amino acids. Trimming took off 8 bases at V and 2 bases at J, with 13 bases between the two ends. The data are from a study of beta chain features in type 1 diabetes. Expressed TCRB transcripts got sequenced, as all isolated RNA was reverse transcribed. Produced via immunoSEQ multiplex PCR; TCRdb's table is partial and in-frame only. The sample shows 140,000 to 150,000 clones, roughly an eighth of them seen only once. Overall study findings and caveats: The study found that naive, central memory and Treg TCRB repertoires appeared more similar in patients than in healthy donors. Patients with type 1 diabetes showed fewer VDJ junction insertions and more deletions. Significant though moderate, a shortening of TCRB CDR3s appeared in all four CD4+ subsets of Type 1 diabetes patients.

Averaging about 0.12 L, one heparinised blood draw came from each individual donor. The chain uses TRBV10-3 and TRBJ1-5, with D possibly TRBD1 on 6 matching bases. Source material: central memory CD4+ T cells from blood. This TCR was recovered from a man aged 18 to 35 with type 1 diabetes. The CDR3 is CAIGRSGGNQPQHF. CDR3 coding DNA: TGTGCCATCGGCAGATCAGGGGGCAATCAGCCCCAGCATTTT.